This T cell receptor beta chain was retrieved from a study of blood T cell repertoires in COVID-19. This clone has just one count. An end of the junction differs from the germline gene, which may be a read error. The CDR3 sequence is 15 residues long. Methods used by the authors: It was from reference gene primer amplification that nucleated cell counts were estimated. This table comes from immunoSEQ multiplex PCR, and its TCRdb copy is limited to in-frame clones, with some not included. V, J and clone size are taken as reported in that table, and D and trimming were inferred from the DNA itself. Of about 100,000 clones in the sample, around nine tenths were seen once.

This sequence was found in a man aged 80 or over with active or convalescent COVID-19. The rearrangement uses TRBV23-1 and TRBJ1-5, with TRBD1 identical over 7 bases. TRBV23-1 is designated an ORF whose function remains uncertain. Sequencing was carried out using peripheral blood. This chain's CDR3 is CARSQYHRGMKPQHF. CDR3 nucleotide sequence: TGCGCCAGAAGTCAATACCACAGGGGTATGAAGCCCCAGCATTTT.